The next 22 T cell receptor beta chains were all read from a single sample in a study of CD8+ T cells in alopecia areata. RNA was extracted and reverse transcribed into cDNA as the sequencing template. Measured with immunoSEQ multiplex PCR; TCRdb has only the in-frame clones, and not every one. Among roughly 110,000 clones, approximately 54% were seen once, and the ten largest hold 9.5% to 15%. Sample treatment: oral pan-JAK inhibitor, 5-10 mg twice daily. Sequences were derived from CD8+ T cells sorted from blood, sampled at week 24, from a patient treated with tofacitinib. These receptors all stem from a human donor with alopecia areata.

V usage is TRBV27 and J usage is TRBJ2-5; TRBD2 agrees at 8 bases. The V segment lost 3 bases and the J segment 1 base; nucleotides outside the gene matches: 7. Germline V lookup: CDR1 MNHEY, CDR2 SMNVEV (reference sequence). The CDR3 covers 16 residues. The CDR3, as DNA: TGTGCCAGCAGTTTTTCTCCCCGGGGGGGCCAAGAGACCCAGTACTTC. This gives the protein CASSFSPRGGQETQYF.

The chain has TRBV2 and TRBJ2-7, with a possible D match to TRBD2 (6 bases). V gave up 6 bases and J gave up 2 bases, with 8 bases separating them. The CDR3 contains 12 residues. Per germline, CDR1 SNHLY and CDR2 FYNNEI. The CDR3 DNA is TGTGCCAGCAGGACGGGAGCCTACGAGCAGTACTTC. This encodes CASRTGAYEQYF.

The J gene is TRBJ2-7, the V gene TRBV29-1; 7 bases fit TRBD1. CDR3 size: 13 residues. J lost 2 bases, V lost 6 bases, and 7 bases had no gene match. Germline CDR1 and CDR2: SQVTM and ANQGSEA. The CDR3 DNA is TGCAGCGTCGATCTAGGACAGGCCTACGAGCAGTACTTC. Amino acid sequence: CSVDLGQAYEQYF.

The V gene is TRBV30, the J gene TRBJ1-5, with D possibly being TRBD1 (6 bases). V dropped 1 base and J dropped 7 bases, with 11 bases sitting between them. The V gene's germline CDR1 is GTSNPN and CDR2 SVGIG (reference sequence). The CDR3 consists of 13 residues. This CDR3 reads CAWSEGVSQPQHF. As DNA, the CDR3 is TGTGCCTGGAGTGAGGGGGTTTCGCAGCCCCAGCATTTT.

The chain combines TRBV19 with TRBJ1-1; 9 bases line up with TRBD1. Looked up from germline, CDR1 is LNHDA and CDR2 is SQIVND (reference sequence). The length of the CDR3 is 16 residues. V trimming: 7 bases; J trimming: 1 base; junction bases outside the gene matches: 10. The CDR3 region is CASNPRTGEGNTEAFF. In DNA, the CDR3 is TGTGCCAGTAACCCCAGGACAGGGGAGGGGAACACTGAAGCTTTCTTT.

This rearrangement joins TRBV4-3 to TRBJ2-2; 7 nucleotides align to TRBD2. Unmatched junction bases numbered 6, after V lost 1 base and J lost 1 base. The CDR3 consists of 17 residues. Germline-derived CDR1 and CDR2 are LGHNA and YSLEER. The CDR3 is CASSQVEAGMNTGELFF. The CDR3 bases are TGCGCCAGCAGCCAAGTAGAAGCGGGGATGAACACCGGGGAGCTGTTTTTT.

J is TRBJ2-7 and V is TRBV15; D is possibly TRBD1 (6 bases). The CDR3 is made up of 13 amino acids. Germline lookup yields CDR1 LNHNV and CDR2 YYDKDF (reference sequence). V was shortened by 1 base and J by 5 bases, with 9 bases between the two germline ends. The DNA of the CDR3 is TGTGCCACCAGCAGAGCTGGGGGCCACGAGCAGTACTTC. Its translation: CATSRAGGHEQYF.

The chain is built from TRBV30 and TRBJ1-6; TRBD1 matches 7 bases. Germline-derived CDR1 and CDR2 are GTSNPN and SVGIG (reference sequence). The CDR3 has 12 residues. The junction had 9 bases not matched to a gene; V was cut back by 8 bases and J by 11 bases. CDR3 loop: CAMNRGDAPLHF. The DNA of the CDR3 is TGTGCCATGAACAGGGGCGATGCACCCCTCCACTTT.

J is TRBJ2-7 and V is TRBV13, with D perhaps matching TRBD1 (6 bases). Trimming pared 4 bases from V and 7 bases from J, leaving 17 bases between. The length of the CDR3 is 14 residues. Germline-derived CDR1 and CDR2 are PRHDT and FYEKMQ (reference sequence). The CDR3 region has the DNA TGTGCCAGCAGCTCCGAGGGACATGTGTGGGAGCAGTACTTC. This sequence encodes CASSSEGHVWEQYF.

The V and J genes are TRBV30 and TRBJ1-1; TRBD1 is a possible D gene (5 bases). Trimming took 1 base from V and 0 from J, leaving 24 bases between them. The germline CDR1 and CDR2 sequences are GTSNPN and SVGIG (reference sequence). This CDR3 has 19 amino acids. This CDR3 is CAWSDQTGARDLMNTEAFF. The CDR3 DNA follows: TGTGCCTGGAGTGATCAGACCGGGGCCAGGGACCTGATGAACACTGAAGCTTTCTTT.

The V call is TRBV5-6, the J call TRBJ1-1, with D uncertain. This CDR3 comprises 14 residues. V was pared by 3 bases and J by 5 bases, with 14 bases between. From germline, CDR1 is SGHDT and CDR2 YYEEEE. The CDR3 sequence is CASSSEGFETEAFF. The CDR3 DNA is TGTGCCAGCAGCTCTGAAGGCTTTGAGACTGAAGCTTTCTTT.

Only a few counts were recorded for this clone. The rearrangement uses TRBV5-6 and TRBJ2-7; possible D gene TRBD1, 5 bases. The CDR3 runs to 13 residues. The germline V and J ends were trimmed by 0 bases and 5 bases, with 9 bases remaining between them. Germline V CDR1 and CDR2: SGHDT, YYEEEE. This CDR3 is CASSLGQGHEQYF. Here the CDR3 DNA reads TGTGCCAGCAGCTTGGGCCAGGGCCACGAGCAGTACTTC.

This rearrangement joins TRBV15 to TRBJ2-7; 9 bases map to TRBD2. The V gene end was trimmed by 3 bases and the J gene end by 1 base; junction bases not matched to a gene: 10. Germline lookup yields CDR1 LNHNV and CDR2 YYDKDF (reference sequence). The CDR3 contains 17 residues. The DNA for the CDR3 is TGTGCCACCAGCAGTAAACTTCAAGCGGGAGGATCCTACGAGCAGTACTTC. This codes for CATSSKLQAGGSYEQYF.

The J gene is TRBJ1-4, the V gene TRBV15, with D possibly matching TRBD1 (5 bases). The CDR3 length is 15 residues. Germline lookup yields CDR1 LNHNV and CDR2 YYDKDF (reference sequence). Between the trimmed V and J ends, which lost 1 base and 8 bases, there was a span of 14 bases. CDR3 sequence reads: CATSRGSGVEEKLFF. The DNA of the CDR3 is TGTGCCACCAGCAGAGGTTCGGGGGTAGAAGAAAAACTGTTTTTT.

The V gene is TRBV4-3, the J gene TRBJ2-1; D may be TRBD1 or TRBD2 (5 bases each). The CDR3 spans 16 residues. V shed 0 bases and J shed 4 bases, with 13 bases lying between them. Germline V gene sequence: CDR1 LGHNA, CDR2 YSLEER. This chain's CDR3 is CASSQDRWGSYNEQFF. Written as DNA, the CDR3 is TGCGCCAGCAGCCAAGATCGGTGGGGGAGTTACAATGAGCAGTTCTTC.

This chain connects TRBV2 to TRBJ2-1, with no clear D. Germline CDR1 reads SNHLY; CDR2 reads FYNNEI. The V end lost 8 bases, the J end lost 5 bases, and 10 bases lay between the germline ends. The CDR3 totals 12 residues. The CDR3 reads CASDIRDNEQFF. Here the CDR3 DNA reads TGTGCCAGCGACATCAGAGACAATGAGCAGTTCTTC.

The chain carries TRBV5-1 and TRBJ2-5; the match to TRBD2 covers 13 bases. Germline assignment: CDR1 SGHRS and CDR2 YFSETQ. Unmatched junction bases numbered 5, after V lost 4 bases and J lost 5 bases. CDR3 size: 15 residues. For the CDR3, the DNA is TGCGCCAGCAGCACCTGGACTAGCGGGGGTGAGACCCAGTACTTC. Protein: CASSTWTSGGETQYF.

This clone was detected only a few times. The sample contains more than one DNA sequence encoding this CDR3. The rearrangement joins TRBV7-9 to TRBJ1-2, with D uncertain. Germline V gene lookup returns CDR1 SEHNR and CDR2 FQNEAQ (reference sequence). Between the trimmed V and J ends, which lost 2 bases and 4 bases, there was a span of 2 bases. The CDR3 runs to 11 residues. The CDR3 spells CASSLSYGYTF. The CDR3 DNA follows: TGTGCCAGCAGCTTAAGCTATGGCTACACCTTC.

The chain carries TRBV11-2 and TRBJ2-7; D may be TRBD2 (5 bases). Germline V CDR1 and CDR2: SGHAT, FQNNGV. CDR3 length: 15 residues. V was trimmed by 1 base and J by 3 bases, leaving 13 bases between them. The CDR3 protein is CASSLALSRVYEQYF. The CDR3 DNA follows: TGTGCCAGCAGCTTAGCGTTGTCGCGGGTCTACGAGCAGTACTTC.

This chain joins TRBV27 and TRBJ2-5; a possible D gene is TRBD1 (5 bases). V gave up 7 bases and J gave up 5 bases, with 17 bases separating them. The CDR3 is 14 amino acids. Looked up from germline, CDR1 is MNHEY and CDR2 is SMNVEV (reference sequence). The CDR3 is CASKSHGAMETQYF. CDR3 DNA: TGTGCCAGCAAGTCCCATGGGGCGATGGAGACCCAGTACTTC.

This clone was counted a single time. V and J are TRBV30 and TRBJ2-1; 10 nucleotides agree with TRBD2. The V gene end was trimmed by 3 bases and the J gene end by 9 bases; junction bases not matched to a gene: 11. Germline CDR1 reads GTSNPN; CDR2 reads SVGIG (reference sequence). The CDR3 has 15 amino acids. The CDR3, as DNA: TGTGCCTGGAGACCAGAAGCGGGGGGGCCTCTTGAGCAGTTCTTC. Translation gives CAWRPEAGGPLEQFF.

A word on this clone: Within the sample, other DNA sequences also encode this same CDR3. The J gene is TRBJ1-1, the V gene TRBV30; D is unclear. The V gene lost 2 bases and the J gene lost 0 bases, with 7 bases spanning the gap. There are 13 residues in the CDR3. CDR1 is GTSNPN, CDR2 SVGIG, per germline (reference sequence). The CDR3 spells CAWSLGVNTEAFF. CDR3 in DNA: TGTGCCTGGAGTCTTGGCGTGAACACTGAAGCTTTCTTT.